This passage covers 32 T cell receptor beta chains from one sample sequenced in a study of cytomegalovirus exposure and HLA in healthy donors. Produced via immunoSEQ multiplex PCR; TCRdb's table is partial and in-frame only. In the table there are 35,000 to 55,000 clones, roughly 93% of which are singletons. The sample comprised PBMCs. These receptors originate from a woman in her late teens or twenties in good health and CMV-seronegative.

This clone occurred a few times. The chain is built from TRBV6-1 and TRBJ1-5; tentatively, D is TRBD1 (5 bases). Germline CDR1 reads MNHNS; CDR2 reads SASEGT. The CDR3 is made up of 14 amino acids. Trimming stripped 0 bases from V and 6 bases from J, with 9 bases between. The CDR3 sequence: CASSEAGGSQPQHF. Here the CDR3 DNA reads TGTGCCAGCAGTGAAGCTGGGGGGTCTCAGCCCCAGCATTTT.

The rearrangement links TRBV10-3 to TRBJ2-3; TRBD2 aligns across 7 bases. The junction had 7 bases not matched to a gene; V was cut back by 4 bases and J by 3 bases. In germline, CDR1 is ENHRY, CDR2 SYGVKD. The CDR3 is 15 amino acids. CDR3 bases: TGTGCCATCAGTGTTACTGGGACTATAACAGATACGCAGTATTTT. Translating it yields CAISVTGTITDTQYF.

The V call is TRBV5-1, the J call TRBJ2-7; 7 nucleotides match TRBD2. The J segment lost 0 bases and the V segment lost 7 bases, leaving 4 bases of the junction unmatched. Germline CDR1 is SGHRS and CDR2 is YFSETQ. The CDR3 totals 13 residues. The CDR3 is CASSGGGSYEQYF. The CDR3 bases are TGCGCCAGCTCGGGGGGAGGCTCCTACGAGCAGTACTTC.

The chain employs TRBV15 and TRBJ1-2; TRBD1 agrees at 10 bases. Germline values: CDR1 LNHNV, CDR2 YYDKDF (reference sequence). Unmatched junction bases numbered 4, after V lost 1 base and J lost 2 bases. CDR3 length: 16 amino acids. CDR3 nucleotide sequence: TGTGCCACCAGCAGAGCCGGGACAGGGGACAACTATGGCTACACCTTC. Translation gives CATSRAGTGDNYGYTF.

The chain couples TRBV2 to TRBJ2-7; D may be TRBD1 (6 bases). The V gene lost 10 bases and the J gene lost 0 bases, with 13 bases spanning the gap. From germline, CDR1 is SNHLY and CDR2 FYNNEI. The CDR3 is 13 residues long. The DNA of the CDR3 is TGTGCCACGAAACGGGACACCTCCTACGAGCAGTACTTC. Translation gives CATKRDTSYEQYF.

The V and J genes are TRBV10-3 and TRBJ1-5; TRBD1 might be the D (5 bases). V dropped 6 bases and J dropped 5 bases, with 11 bases sitting between them. From germline, CDR1 is ENHRY and CDR2 SYGVKD. The CDR3 is made up of 13 amino acids. CDR3 coding DNA: TGTGCCATCAGACCGACAGAGGATCAGCCCCAGCATTTT. Protein sequence: CAIRPTEDQPQHF.

There are a few counts of this clone. The chain links TRBV7-9 to TRBJ2-7, with D uncertain. Germline assignment: CDR1 SEHNR and CDR2 FQNEAQ (reference sequence). Trimming stripped 5 bases from V and 0 bases from J, with 8 bases between. This CDR3 has 13 residues. CDR3 bases: TGTGCCAGCAGCGCCGTGGCCTCCTACGAGCAGTACTTC. As protein: CASSAVASYEQYF.

The J gene is TRBJ2-1, the V gene TRBV11-3; 7 nucleotides align to TRBD1. Per germline, CDR1 SGHNT and CDR2 YENEEA. This CDR3 has 15 amino acids. The junction had 6 bases not matched to a gene; V was cut back by 5 bases and J by 2 bases. The CDR3 bases are TGTGCCAGCAGCCAAGATGACAGGGCCTACAATGAGCAGTTCTTC. Protein sequence: CASSQDDRAYNEQFF.

The J gene is TRBJ2-7, the V gene TRBV18; TRBD2 agrees at 8 bases. The CDR3 spans 13 residues. J gave up 6 bases and V 3 bases, and 4 bases lay outside the gene matches. Germline CDR1 reads KGHSH; CDR2 reads LQKENI. CDR3 sequence reads: CASSPGGGSEQYF. Here the CDR3 DNA reads TGTGCCAGCTCACCCGGGGGGGGGTCCGAGCAGTACTTC. Full variable domain (remainder filled in from reference TRBV18 and TRBJ2-7): NAGVMQNPRHLVRRRGQEARLRCSPMKGHSHVYWYRQLPEEGLKFMVYLQKENIIDESGMPKERFSAEFPKEGPSILRIQQVVRGDSAAYFCASSPGGGSEQYFGPGTRLTVT.

In its sample, this clone was seen once. V usage is TRBV7-2 and J usage is TRBJ2-3; D is perhaps TRBD1 (6 bases). CDR1 SGHTA and CDR2 FQGNSA come from the germline V gene. The CDR3 has 13 amino acids. Trimming pared 4 bases from V and 5 bases from J, leaving 10 bases between. The CDR3 region has the DNA TGTGCCAGCAGCTGGTCGACAGGAGATACGCAGTATTTT. It specifies CASSWSTGDTQYF.

A word on this clone: This same CDR3 is encoded by further DNA sequences in the sample. J is TRBJ2-7 and V is TRBV10-3, with D tentatively TRBD1 (5 bases). The CDR3 consists of 14 residues. Germline V gene sequence: CDR1 ENHRY, CDR2 SYGVKD. Trimming removed 0 bases at V and 2 bases at J, with 8 bases between. CDR3 residues: CAISESGQTYEQYF. The CDR3 nucleotides are TGTGCCATCAGTGAGTCGGGGCAGACCTACGAGCAGTACTTC.

This clone appeared once. The chain uses TRBV19 and TRBJ1-5, with 8 nucleotides matching TRBD1. Germline CDR1 LNHDA, CDR2 SQIVND (reference sequence). The V gene end was trimmed by 5 bases and the J gene end by 3 bases; junction bases not matched to a gene: 6. This CDR3 comprises 15 residues. The CDR3 sequence is CASSPQGANNQPQHF. CDR3 nucleotides: TGTGCCAGTAGTCCGCAGGGGGCGAACAATCAGCCCCAGCATTTT.

This chain uses TRBV10-3 with TRBJ1-2; 7 nucleotides agree with TRBD1. Looked up from germline, CDR1 is ENHRY and CDR2 is SYGVKD. This CDR3 is 13 amino acids long. V shed 7 bases, J shed 6 bases, and the junction held 8 bases outside the gene matches. The CDR3 DNA reads TGTGCCATCAACGGAGGGGGCGCCGATGGCTACACCTTC. This sequence encodes CAINGGGADGYTF.

V gene TRBV2 combines with J gene TRBJ1-5; D not resolved. V was pared by 3 bases and J by 3 bases, with 9 bases between. CDR3 length: 14 residues. CDR1 and CDR2 from the germline V gene are SNHLY and FYNNEI. CDR3 amino acids: CASSDGLSNQPQHF. The CDR3 nucleotides are TGTGCCAGCAGTGACGGACTCTCCAATCAGCCCCAGCATTTT.

J is TRBJ1-1 and V is TRBV6-1; no firm D call. The V and J ends lost 5 bases and 2 bases respectively, with 12 bases between them. Germline assignment: CDR1 MNHNS and CDR2 SASEGT. The length of the CDR3 is 14 residues. CDR3 bases: TGTGCCAGCAGTTATTTGGCGGTTAACACTGAAGCTTTCTTT. The encoded protein is CASSYLAVNTEAFF.

V is TRBV6-5 and J is TRBJ2-7; TRBD2 is a possible D gene (5 bases). Germline-derived CDR1 and CDR2 are MNHEY and SVGAGI. This CDR3 contains 12 residues. Trimming pared 6 bases from V and 5 bases from J, leaving 11 bases between. Here the CDR3 reads CASSRHGDEQYF. As DNA, the CDR3 is TGTGCCAGCAGCCGCCACGGGGACGAGCAGTACTTC.

V gene TRBV6-1 combines with J gene TRBJ2-3; 7 positions agree with TRBD1. CDR1 and CDR2 from the germline V gene are MNHNS and SASEGT. CDR3 length: 19 amino acids. The junction had 14 bases not matched to a gene; V was cut back by 1 base and J by 1 base. The CDR3 bases are TGTGCCAGCAGTGAAGGGTCCAGGACAGGTGGACACGGCACAGATACGCAGTATTTT. This codes for CASSEGSRTGGHGTDTQYF.

V and J are TRBV10-3 and TRBJ1-4; D possibly corresponds to TRBD1 (5 bases). This CDR3 spans 12 amino acids. Trimming left V 4 bases short and J 13 bases short, with 13 bases between. The germline V gene has CDR1 ENHRY and CDR2 SYGVKD. CDR3 region: CAISAGDLGLFF. The CDR3 DNA follows: TGTGCCATCAGTGCCGGGGACTTAGGACTGTTTTTT.

The rearrangement links TRBV7-9 to TRBJ1-1; a weak D match, TRBD1 (5 bases). The CDR3 runs 15 residues. V was shortened by 1 base and J by 3 bases, with 12 bases between the two germline ends. The germline CDR1 and CDR2 sequences are SEHNR and FQNEAQ (reference sequence). CDR3 sequence: CASSLVDSFYTEAFF. The CDR3 DNA follows: TGTGCCAGCAGCTTAGTAGACAGTTTCTACACTGAAGCTTTCTTT.

CDR3: CASSLSAGGRSEAFF. The CDR3 DNA sequence: TGTGCCAGCAGTTTATCTGCAGGGGGCAGGTCTGAAGCTTTCTTT. The V gene is TRBV28, the J gene TRBJ1-1, with 8 bases aligning to TRBD1. Germline lookup yields CDR1 MDHEN and CDR2 SYDVKM. This CDR3 region has 15 residues. V lost 1 base and J lost 6; bases outside the gene matches: 7.

The V gene is TRBV19, the J gene TRBJ2-7, with unresolved D. V dropped 1 base and J dropped 3 bases, with 4 bases sitting between them. The germline CDR1 and CDR2 sequences are LNHDA and SQIVND (reference sequence). The CDR3 covers 12 residues. The chain's CDR3 is CASSIVNYEQYF. The CDR3 DNA follows: TGTGCCAGTAGTATAGTCAACTACGAGCAGTACTTC.

This sequence joins TRBV6-1 and TRBJ1-5; D might be TRBD1 (6 bases). The V end lost 9 bases, the J end lost 7 bases, and 22 bases lay between the germline ends. CDR1 and CDR2 (germline): MNHNS, SASEGT. The CDR3 totals 15 residues. The CDR3 loop reads CASRGRQGQLQPQHF. Here the CDR3 DNA reads TGTGCCAGTCGGGGTAGGCAGGGGCAGTTACAGCCCCAGCATTTT.

The chain is built from TRBV27 and TRBJ1-1; D ambiguous. This CDR3 region has 13 residues. Trimming removed 0 bases at V and 0 bases at J, with 2 bases between. Looked up from germline, CDR1 is MNHEY and CDR2 is SMNVEV (reference sequence). This CDR3 reads CASSLSLNTEAFF. CDR3 sequence (DNA): TGTGCCAGCAGTTTATCCTTGAACACTGAAGCTTTCTTT.

V is TRBV30 and J is TRBJ2-3; 8 bases match TRBD2. Germline lookup yields CDR1 GTSNPN and CDR2 SVGIG (reference sequence). The ends lost 5 bases at V and 3 bases at J; junction bases unmatched: 7. This CDR3 is 14 amino acids long. DNA for the CDR3: TGTGCCTGGGGCTTGGGACTAGAGACAGATACGCAGTATTTT. Its translation: CAWGLGLETDTQYF.

The CDR3 coding sequence is TGTGCCAGCAGTCGGACAGGGGGCGACACCGGGGAGCTGTTTTTT. Amino acids: CASSRTGGDTGELFF. The rearrangement uses TRBV6-4 and TRBJ2-2; 11 nucleotides match TRBD1. V shed 5 bases, J shed 3 bases, and the junction held 2 bases outside the gene matches. This CDR3 contains 15 residues. Germline V gene data show CDR1 as MRHNA and CDR2 as SNTAGT.

The rearrangement links TRBV19 to TRBJ2-7; 11 nucleotides match TRBD1. The length of the CDR3 is 15 residues. CDR1 is LNHDA and CDR2 is SQIVND in the germline V gene (reference sequence). V gave up 4 bases and J gave up 3 bases; unmatched junction bases: 5. The CDR3 is CASSNGGTGGYEQYF. The DNA for the CDR3 is TGTGCCAGTAGTAATGGAGGGACAGGGGGCTACGAGCAGTACTTC. The whole variable domain, filled in from reference TRBV19 and TRBJ2-7, reads DGGITQSPKYLFRKEGQNVTLSCEQNLNHDAMYWYRQDPGQGLRLIYYSQIVNDFQKGDIAEGYSVSREKKESFPLTVTSAQKNPTAFYLCASSNGGTGGYEQYFGPGTRLTVT.

CDR3 coding DNA: TGTGCCAGCAGTGTGGGGGCTCTCCCGAAAGAGACCCAGTACTTC. Translated: CASSVGALPKETQYF. V and J are TRBV2 and TRBJ2-5; possible D gene TRBD1, 6 bases. The CDR3 is 15 residues long. V lost 4 bases and J lost 3, with 15 bases in between. The germline V gene encodes CDR1 SNHLY and CDR2 FYNNEI. Using reference TRBV2 and TRBJ2-5 for the parts outside the CDR3, the full variable domain is EPEVTQTPSHQVTQMGQEVILRCVPISNHLYFYWYRQILGQKVEFLVSFYNNEISEKSEIFDDQFSVERPDGSNFTLKIRSTKLEDSAMYFCASSVGALPKETQYFGPGTRLLVL.

This clone has only one observation. The chain has TRBV19 and TRBJ1-1; D perhaps matches TRBD1 (5 bases). The CDR3 runs 14 residues. The germline V gene encodes CDR1 LNHDA and CDR2 SQIVND (reference sequence). Trimming shortened V by 3 bases and J by 3 bases, and 11 bases separated the two germline ends. The CDR3 region has the DNA TGTGCCAGTAGTATTGGGGCAGATTACACTGAAGCTTTCTTT. Amino acid sequence: CASSIGADYTEAFF.

The rearrangement uses TRBV7-6 and TRBJ2-1; a weak D match, TRBD2 (6 bases). Trimming pared 4 bases from V and 2 bases from J, leaving 12 bases between. CDR3 size: 15 residues. Germline V gene data show CDR1 as SGHVS and CDR2 as FNYEAQ. DNA of the CDR3: TGTGCCAGCAGCTATAGTGGGGGGACCTACAATGAGCAGTTCTTC. Its protein product is CASSYSGGTYNEQFF.

The chain couples TRBV4-1 to TRBJ2-2, with D perhaps matching TRBD2 (6 bases). The length of the CDR3 is 16 residues. From germline, CDR1 is MGHRA and CDR2 YSYEKL. The V and J ends lost 0 bases and 7 bases respectively, with 15 bases between them. CDR3 sequence reads: CASSQEVTSLDGELFF. The CDR3 DNA follows: TGCGCCAGCAGCCAAGAGGTAACTAGCCTCGACGGGGAGCTGTTTTTT.

The rearrangement uses TRBV9 and TRBJ2-1; 7 bases are shared with TRBD1. CDR1 and CDR2 (germline): SGDLS, YYNGEE. The CDR3 totals 16 residues. V lost 3 bases to trimming and J lost 1 base; unmatched junction nucleotides: 7. The CDR3 nucleotides are TGTGCCAGCAGCGAAGGGACAGATAGATCCTACAATGAGCAGTTCTTC. Translated, it gives CASSEGTDRSYNEQFF. The entire variable domain, with the rest obtained from reference TRBV9 and TRBJ2-1, is as follows: DSGVTQTPKHLITATGQRVTLRCSPRSGDLSVYWYQQSLDQGLQFLIQYYNGEERAKGNILERFSAQQFPDLHSELNLSSLELGDSALYFCASSEGTDRSYNEQFFGPGTRLTVL.

V and J are TRBV5-6 and TRBJ2-7, with a weak D call TRBD1 (6 bases). The CDR3 loop spans 14 amino acids. The V gene lost 3 bases and the J gene lost 6 bases, with 16 bases spanning the gap. Germline lookup yields CDR1 SGHDT and CDR2 YYEEEE. The CDR3 reads CASSSGQGLAEQYF. CDR3 sequence (DNA): TGTGCCAGCAGCTCCGGGCAGGGGTTGGCCGAGCAGTACTTC.